This entry is about one T cell receptor (beta chain). TCRdb fed the RT-PCR reads into MiXCR, producing one record per CDR3 protein. The sample carries about 540,000 distinct CDR3 sequences, around a quarter recorded once. Germline trimming cut 6 bases from V and 2 bases from J; bases unmatched to any gene: 8. This CDR3 comprises 16 residues. From germline, CDR1 is SGHTA and CDR2 FQGNSA. The data belong to a study of response to subunit inactivated influenza vaccine. These sequences were also reported in another study, on T cells expressing NK-cell markers. From that paper: For TCR beta, cDNA was produced by 5'RACE template switching with UMIs.

The sequence came from a man aged 50-59 years who received an inactivated influenza vaccine. The gene calls are TRBV7-2 and TRBJ2-5, with TRBD2 matching over 11 bases. The material was CD4+ T cells sorted from PBMCs, obtained 12 days after vaccination. CDR3 DNA: TGTGCCAGCAGGGGGGGGACTAGCGGTAATCAAGAGACCCAGTACTTC. Its protein is CASRGGTSGNQETQYF.